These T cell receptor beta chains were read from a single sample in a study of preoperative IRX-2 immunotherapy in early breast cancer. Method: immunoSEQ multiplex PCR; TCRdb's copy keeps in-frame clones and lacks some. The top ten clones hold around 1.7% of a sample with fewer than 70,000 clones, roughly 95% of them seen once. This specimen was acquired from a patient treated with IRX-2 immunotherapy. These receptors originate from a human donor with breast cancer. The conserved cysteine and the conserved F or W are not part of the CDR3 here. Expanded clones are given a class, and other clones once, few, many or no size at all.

CDR3 protein: ASSPPGQTYGYT
J gene: TRBJ1-2
clone size: NA
V gene: TRBV28

CDR3 protein: SATYDEKLF
J gene: TRBJ1-4
clone size: NA
V gene: TRBV20-1

CDR3 protein: ASSQESGGRDTQY
J gene: TRBJ2-3
clone size: NA
V gene: TRBV4-2

CDR3 protein: ATSSDSLLEQY
J gene: TRBJ2-7
clone size: NA
V gene: TRBV15

CDR3 protein: ASSSSGRINLSNQPQH
J gene: TRBJ1-5
clone size: NA
V gene: TRBV7-9

CDR3 protein: ASSLAAGLYEQY
J gene: TRBJ2-7
clone size: NA
V gene: TRBV7-8

CDR3 protein: ASSLTSGGAHEQY
J gene: TRBJ2-7
clone size: NA
V gene: TRBV7-2

CDR3 protein: ASSLLRETQY
J gene: TRBJ2-5
clone size: NA
V gene: TRBV5-1

CDR3 protein: ASSEGTAYNYGYT
J gene: TRBJ1-2
clone size: NA
V gene: TRBV6-1

CDR3 protein: ASSLGIRGIAKNIQY
J gene: TRBJ2-4
clone size: NA
V gene: TRBV7-8

CDR3 protein: ASRKRTGNYEQY
J gene: TRBJ2-7
clone size: NA
V gene: TRBV6-5

CDR3 protein: ASSPRVATGLSMVAKLF
J gene: TRBJ1-4
clone size: NA
V gene: TRBV11-2

CDR3 protein: ASSPKVLEQGRNEQF
J gene: TRBJ2-1
clone size: once
V gene: TRBV7-9

CDR3 protein: AISESKNSNQPQH
J gene: TRBJ1-5
clone size: NA
V gene: TRBV10-3

CDR3 protein: SAEQGNEQF
J gene: TRBJ2-1
clone size: NA
V gene: TRBV20-1

CDR3 protein: AWTTGVSTDTQY
J gene: TRBJ2-3
clone size: NA
V gene: TRBV30

CDR3 protein: ASSLGQGLTGELF
J gene: TRBJ2-2
clone size: NA
V gene: TRBV5-1

CDR3 protein: ASSTRGEGPNSPLH
J gene: TRBJ1-6
clone size: NA
V gene: TRBV7-6

CDR3 protein: ASRREGDTQY
J gene: TRBJ2-3
clone size: NA
V gene: TRBV19

CDR3 protein: ASRGAFRETQY
J gene: TRBJ2-5
clone size: NA
V gene: TRBV2

CDR3 protein: ASSYERGWPGANVLT
J gene: TRBJ2-6
clone size: NA
V gene: TRBV11-2

CDR3 protein: ASSFTSHEQF
J gene: TRBJ2-1
clone size: NA
V gene: TRBV19

CDR3 protein: ASGGGGLWETQY
J gene: TRBJ2-5
clone size: NA
V gene: TRBV7-2

CDR3 protein: ASSLDFEKLF
J gene: TRBJ1-4
clone size: once
V gene: TRBV5-1

CDR3 protein: AWSQGQGGEQY
J gene: TRBJ2-7
clone size: once
V gene: TRBV30

CDR3 protein: ASAIETLNEQF
J gene: TRBJ2-1
clone size: NA
V gene: TRBV5-1

CDR3 protein: ASSRSTEYNEQF
J gene: TRBJ2-1
clone size: NA
V gene: TRBV7-9

CDR3 protein: ASSEPPRGLYEKLF
J gene: TRBJ1-4
clone size: NA
V gene: TRBV25-1

CDR3 protein: ASSSLTGFEQY
J gene: TRBJ2-7
clone size: NA
V gene: TRBV27

CDR3 protein: ASGLALMGYSYNEQF
J gene: TRBJ2-1
clone size: NA
V gene: TRBV12-5

CDR3 protein: ASSWGQGEEGTDTQY
J gene: TRBJ2-3
clone size: NA
V gene: TRBV28

CDR3 protein: ASSSDPSIGLAGGKKGANVLT
J gene: TRBJ2-6
clone size: NA
V gene: TRBV5-1

CDR3 protein: ASSTGTNEKLF
J gene: TRBJ1-4
clone size: NA
V gene: TRBV19

CDR3 protein: ASSGGPPGQGLFWHQPQH
J gene: TRBJ1-5
clone size: NA
V gene: TRBV27

CDR3 protein: ASTERLDEQY
J gene: TRBJ2-7
clone size: NA
V gene: TRBV6-6